This passage covers 32 T cell receptor beta chains from one sample sequenced in a study of blood T cell repertoires in COVID-19. Produced via immunoSEQ multiplex PCR; TCRdb's table is partial and in-frame only. The sample has under 200,000 clones; approximately 80% are singletons. Sequencing was performed on peripheral blood. These receptors originate from a woman aged 55-69 years with acute or convalescent COVID-19.

The V gene is TRBV18, the J gene TRBJ2-5, with 10 bases that match TRBD1. The length of the CDR3 is 15 residues. The V gene end was trimmed by 3 bases and the J gene end by 4 bases; junction bases not matched to a gene: 5. CDR1 KGHSH and CDR2 LQKENI come from the germline V gene. DNA for the CDR3: TGTGCCAGCTCACCCAGACAGGGGGCGGGAGAGACCCAGTACTTC. As protein: CASSPRQGAGETQYF.

The CDR3 spells CASSLSGQGWDTEAFF. In DNA form, the CDR3 reads TGTGCCAGCAGTTTATCGGGACAGGGGTGGGACACTGAAGCTTTCTTT. The rearrangement joins TRBV27 to TRBJ1-1, with 10 bases that match TRBD1. The CDR3 sequence is 16 residues long. Losses at the gene ends were 0 bases for V and 3 bases for J; bases not matched to a gene: 4. The germline V gene has CDR1 MNHEY and CDR2 SMNVEV (reference sequence).

This chain links TRBV12-3 or TRBV12-4 with TRBJ2-5; 8 bases line up with TRBD2. This CDR3 has 13 residues. The V segment lost 10 bases and the J segment 2 bases; nucleotides outside the gene matches: 6. The CDR3 DNA reads as TGTGCCACCTCAGGACTAGCACAAGAGACCCAGTACTTC. This encodes CATSGLAQETQYF.

The genes are TRBV5-1 and TRBJ1-2; 8 bases map to TRBD1. Unmatched junction bases numbered 9, after V lost 0 bases and J lost 2 bases. Germline CDR1 SGHRS, CDR2 YFSETQ. The CDR3 is 17 amino acids. CDR3 DNA sequence: TGCGCCAGCAGCTTGGCCGGGGCAGGGGGCGCCAACTATGGCTACACCTTC. It yields the protein CASSLAGAGGANYGYTF.

This clone came up a few times. The chain recombines TRBV5-1 with TRBJ1-1; 7 bases match TRBD1. Trimming cost V 4 bases and J 2 bases; bases outside gene matches: 5. This CDR3 is 14 amino acids long. Germline values: CDR1 SGHRS, CDR2 YFSETQ. DNA for the CDR3: TGCGCCAGCAGCCGACAGGGAGATAACACTGAAGCTTTCTTT. It codes for CASSRQGDNTEAFF.

V gene TRBV19 combines with J gene TRBJ1-5; D remains unclear. Trimming pared 5 bases from V and 2 bases from J, leaving 7 bases between. The CDR3 totals 13 residues. CDR1 is LNHDA and CDR2 is SQIVND in the germline V gene (reference sequence). For the CDR3, the DNA is TGTGCCAGTAGTCGTCTAGGCAATCAGCCCCAGCATTTT. It translates to CASSRLGNQPQHF.

This chain joins TRBV5-6 and TRBJ2-1; 12 bases map to TRBD2. From germline, CDR1 is SGHDT and CDR2 YYEEEE. The CDR3 runs 16 residues. With 2 bases clipped from V and 4 bases from J, the junction kept 4 bases outside the gene matches. CDR3 coding DNA: TGTGCCAGCAGCTTCGGACTAGCGGGGATATACAATGAGCAGTTCTTC. Encoded protein: CASSFGLAGIYNEQFF.

The table lists this clone with a few counts. This chain joins TRBV19 and TRBJ1-2, with D uncertain. CDR3 length equals 13 residues. Germline V gives CDR1 LNHDA, CDR2 SQIVND (reference sequence). V lost 2 bases and J 4 bases, leaving 8 bases between the germline ends. CDR3 region: CASSIITGYGYTF. The CDR3 DNA sequence: TGTGCCAGTAGTATAATCACGGGCTATGGCTACACCTTC. Drawing the rest from reference TRBV19 and TRBJ1-2, the complete variable domain is DGGITQSPKYLFRKEGQNVTLSCEQNLNHDAMYWYRQDPGQGLRLIYYSQIVNDFQKGDIAEGYSVSREKKESFPLTVTSAQKNPTAFYLCASSIITGYGYTFGSGTRLTVV.

The J gene is TRBJ2-1, the V gene TRBV7-2; 10 nucleotides match TRBD2. The V segment lost 4 bases and the J segment 7 bases; nucleotides outside the gene matches: 10. The CDR3 spans 16 residues. Per germline, CDR1 SGHTA and CDR2 FQGNSA. CDR3: CASSSRSGGAWNEQFF. As DNA, the CDR3 is TGTGCCAGCAGCTCAAGAAGCGGGGGGGCCTGGAATGAGCAGTTCTTC.

The CDR3 bases are TGTGCCAGCAGCTTAGCGAGGGCAGAAAACACCGGGGAGCTGTTTTTT. It codes for CASSLARAENTGELFF. The chain uses TRBV7-2 and TRBJ2-2, with D perhaps matching TRBD2 (5 bases). Germline V gene sequence: CDR1 SGHTA, CDR2 FQGNSA. CDR3 length equals 16 residues. Trimming pared 0 bases from V and 2 bases from J, leaving 10 bases between.

The chain links TRBV6-2 or TRBV6-3 to TRBJ1-5; TRBD1 aligns across 9 bases. The trim removed 2 bases at V and 7 bases at J, leaving 9 bases unmatched. There are 16 residues in the CDR3. Germline CDR1 MNHEY, CDR2 SVGEGT. The CDR3 region is CASSYTLTGGWQPQHF. The CDR3 nucleotides are TGTGCCAGCAGTTACACACTTACAGGGGGCTGGCAGCCCCAGCATTTT.

The CDR3 loop reads CASSLDGGGAGDTQYF. CDR3 nucleotides: TGCGCCAGCAGCTTGGATGGCGGGGGGGCTGGAGATACGCAGTATTTT. This chain joins TRBV5-1 and TRBJ2-3; 9 bases line up with TRBD2. Germline V gives CDR1 SGHRS, CDR2 YFSETQ. J was trimmed by 5 bases and V by 0 bases; bases with no gene match: 7. The CDR3 sequence is 16 residues long.

This chain links TRBV6-5 with TRBJ1-5; possible D gene TRBD1, 6 bases. The ends were cut back, 5 bases at V and 7 bases at J, with 15 bases in the middle. CDR3 size: 14 residues. Germline loops: CDR1 MNHEY, CDR2 SVGAGI. The chain's CDR3 is CASSIQGPGQPQHF. CDR3 nucleotides: TGTGCCAGCAGTATACAGGGTCCGGGACAGCCCCAGCATTTT.

This clone was picked up a small number of times. This chain joins TRBV10-1 and TRBJ1-1, with 7 bases lining up with TRBD1. The CDR3 extends over 12 amino acids. The V gene's germline CDR1 is WNHNN and CDR2 SYGVQD (reference sequence). V trimming: 8 bases; J trimming: 8 bases; junction bases outside the gene matches: 8. The CDR3 bases are TGCGCCAGCCTAAAGAACAGGGGAGAAGCTTTCTTT. Its protein is CASLKNRGEAFF.

The chain recombines TRBV4-3 with TRBJ1-1, with D unresolved. The V end lost 3 bases, the J end lost 6 bases, and 14 bases lay between the germline ends. The length of the CDR3 is 14 residues. Germline assignment: CDR1 LGHNA and CDR2 YSLEER. CDR3 coding DNA: TGCGCCAGCAGCCAGACGACCTTTCGGGCTGAAGCTTTCTTT. It codes for CASSQTTFRAEAFF.

V is TRBV6-2 or TRBV6-3 and J is TRBJ1-1; the D is unclear. In germline, CDR1 is MNHEY, CDR2 SVGEGT. Between the trimmed V and J ends, which lost 4 bases and 3 bases, there was a span of 12 bases. The CDR3 consists of 14 residues. The chain's CDR3 is CASSSQHGDTEAFF. The CDR3 nucleotides are TGTGCCAGCAGTTCTCAGCACGGAGACACTGAAGCTTTCTTT.

V and J are TRBV3-1 (or the pseudogene TRBV3-2) and TRBJ1-2; 8 bases agree with TRBD1. V lost 3 bases to trimming and J lost 1 base; unmatched junction nucleotides: 7. The CDR3 runs 16 residues. CDR1 is LGHDT, CDR2 YNNKEL, per germline (reference sequence). The CDR3 protein is CASSHLRQGSNYGYTF. DNA of the CDR3: TGTGCCAGCAGCCACTTACGACAGGGGAGTAACTATGGCTACACCTTC.

This clone appeared a single time. The chain uses TRBV6-5 and TRBJ1-3, with a tentative D call TRBD1 (5 bases). Trimming cost V 7 bases and J 0 bases, with 10 bases left between them. The CDR3 extends over 14 amino acids. Looked up from germline, CDR1 is MNHEY and CDR2 is SVGAGI. The CDR3 bases are TGTGCCAGCACCACGGGGGGCTCTGGAAACACCATATATTTT. Protein: CASTTGGSGNTIYF.

This clone showed up just a few times. The chain carries TRBV7-9 and TRBJ1-2; tentative D call: TRBD1 (5 bases). The CDR3 is 13 residues long. V gave up 1 base and J gave up 3 bases, with 6 bases separating them. Germline CDR1 reads SEHNR; CDR2 reads FQNEAQ (reference sequence). Here the CDR3 DNA reads TGTGCCAGCAGCTTAGGCAGGGACTATGGCTACACCTTC. Its protein is CASSLGRDYGYTF.

This chain uses TRBV5-1 with TRBJ2-1; D perhaps matches TRBD1 (5 bases). CDR3 size: 15 residues. The germline V gene has CDR1 SGHRS and CDR2 YFSETQ. The ends were cut back, 7 bases at V and 0 bases at J, with 14 bases in the middle. This CDR3 is CASLRGDHSYNEQFF. The CDR3 DNA is TGCGCCAGCCTAAGGGGCGACCACTCCTACAATGAGCAGTTCTTC.

V gene TRBV28 combines with J gene TRBJ1-4, with TRBD1 as a possible D gene (5 bases). The length of the CDR3 is 16 residues. CDR1 MDHEN and CDR2 SYDVKM come from the germline V gene. The V end lost 5 bases, the J end lost 0 bases, and 13 bases lay between the germline ends. The CDR3 DNA sequence: TGTGCCAGCAGTGTTCTGGGGGGACCAACTAATGAAAAACTGTTTTTT. It specifies CASSVLGGPTNEKLFF. The full variable domain, with the rest looked up from reference TRBV28 and TRBJ1-4, is DVKVTQSSRYLVKRTGEKVFLECVQDMDHENMFWYRQDPGLGLRLIYFSYDVKMKEKGDIPEGYSVSREKKERFSLILESASTNQTSMYLCASSVLGGPTNEKLFFGSGTQLSVL.

The genes are TRBV3-1 (or the pseudogene TRBV3-2) and TRBJ2-3; D is unresolved. V was clipped by 3 bases and J by 2 bases, with 18 bases between them. Germline V gives CDR1 LGHDT, CDR2 YNNKEL (reference sequence). The length of the CDR3 is 17 residues. CDR3: CASSHEFTTSPTDTQYF. The CDR3, as DNA: TGTGCCAGCAGCCATGAGTTTACGACAAGCCCCACAGATACGCAGTATTTT.

The chain recombines TRBV2 with TRBJ2-5, with 8 bases lining up with TRBD1. From germline, CDR1 is SNHLY and CDR2 FYNNEI. V lost 1 base and J lost 2; bases outside the gene matches: 6. The CDR3 length is 16 residues. The CDR3 sequence is CASSEGQGSLQETQYF. CDR3 in DNA: TGTGCCAGCAGTGAAGGACAGGGGTCTTTACAAGAGACCCAGTACTTC.

This clone was found once. The chain combines TRBV6-2 or TRBV6-3 with TRBJ2-2; 14 bases are shared with TRBD2. The CDR3 extends over 18 amino acids. V was pared by 5 bases and J by 1 base, with 6 bases of the junction left unmatched. Germline V gene lookup returns CDR1 MNHEY and CDR2 SVGEGT. The CDR3 region has the DNA TGTGCCAGCAGTCGGGGACTAGCGGGGGCTAGGAACACCGGGGAGCTGTTTTTT. This encodes CASSRGLAGARNTGELFF.

The chain is built from TRBV7-2 and TRBJ1-3; 9 bases map to TRBD1. CDR3 length equals 16 residues. Germline lookup yields CDR1 SGHTA and CDR2 FQGNSA. With V trimmed by 2 bases and J by 5 bases, 7 bases remained unmatched. The CDR3 region is CASSLSPTGGRNTIYF. As DNA, the CDR3 is TGTGCCAGCAGCTTATCACCGACAGGGGGTAGAAACACCATATATTTT.

This clone turned up a few times. The J gene is TRBJ1-2, the V gene TRBV27, with TRBD1 as a possible D gene (6 bases). The germline V gene encodes CDR1 MNHEY and CDR2 SMNVEV (reference sequence). Trimming pared 6 bases from V and 0 bases from J, leaving 17 bases between. CDR3 size: 16 residues. This CDR3 is CASSRDTGKTNYGYTF. DNA of the CDR3: TGTGCCAGCAGCAGGGACACGGGCAAGACTAACTATGGCTACACCTTC.

This chain links TRBV9 with TRBJ2-5, with TRBD2 matching over 13 bases. The CDR3 totals 18 residues. Per the germline V gene, CDR1 is SGDLS and CDR2 is YYNGEE. V shed 1 base, J shed 4 bases, and the junction held 10 bases outside the gene matches. CDR3 coding DNA: TGTGCCAGCAGCGTACTACTAGCGGGGGGGCCTGAGGGAGAGACCCAGTACTTC. Encoded protein: CASSVLLAGGPEGETQYF.

V usage is TRBV11-2 and J usage is TRBJ1-1; D remains unclear. CDR3 size: 11 residues. V lost 5 bases, J lost 4 bases, and 5 bases lay in between. The germline V gene encodes CDR1 SGHAT and CDR2 FQNNGV. CDR3 loop: CASSQLTEAFF. The CDR3 coding sequence is TGTGCCAGCAGCCAACTCACTGAAGCTTTCTTT.

This clone was detected once. The chain carries TRBV7-2 and TRBJ2-2, with 8 bases matching TRBD1. CDR3 length: 15 residues. J gave up 7 bases and V 1 base, and 5 bases lay outside the gene matches. Germline CDR1 SGHTA, CDR2 FQGNSA. The CDR3 nucleotides read TGTGCCAGCAGCTTAGAGGGACAGGCGGGCGGGGAGCTGTTTTTT. Protein: CASSLEGQAGGELFF.

The CDR3 reads CASSFLGRGHTEDEQFF. DNA of the CDR3: TGCGCCAGCAGCTTCCTGGGCAGGGGTCATACCGAGGATGAGCAGTTCTTC. This chain joins TRBV5-1 and TRBJ2-1; D is perhaps TRBD1 (6 bases). The CDR3 extends over 17 amino acids. CDR1 SGHRS and CDR2 YFSETQ come from the germline V gene. V shed 2 bases and J shed 8 bases, with 23 bases lying between them.

The V gene is TRBV19, the J gene TRBJ1-3, with 8 bases fitting TRBD1. The J segment lost 10 bases and the V segment lost 8 bases, leaving 13 bases of the junction unmatched. Germline CDR1 LNHDA, CDR2 SQIVND (reference sequence). The CDR3 is 14 residues long. The CDR3 DNA reads as TGTGCCAGTGCCTCCGGACAGGGAAGGTGGACCATATATTTT. Amino acids: CASASGQGRWTIYF.

CDR3 nucleotides: TGTGCCAGCAGCTTACTAGCGGGGGGACGGAATGAGCAGTTCTTC. Translated: CASSLLAGGRNEQFF. The V gene is TRBV7-9, the J gene TRBJ2-1; 11 positions agree with TRBD2. V was clipped by 2 bases and J by 7 bases; unmatched bases: 4. Germline lookup yields CDR1 SEHNR and CDR2 FQNEAQ (reference sequence). The CDR3 has 15 amino acids.